The 14 T cell receptor beta chains presented below share a single source sample, sequenced in a study of CD8 T cells in ankylosing spondylitis. TCRdb re-called the 5' RACE reads through MiXCR, storing one row per CDR3 protein. Here the sample spans about 220,000 distinct CDR3 sequences, 7.3% being singletons. Overall study results and limits: Characteristic, it appeared, of ankylosing spondylitis blood was a TCR beta motif of roughly eight highly homologous variants.

For these TCRs, the target antigens are not known. The sequenced material came from blood, either unsorted or a sorted T cell fraction (not recorded which). All receptors derive from a male donor with ankylosing spondylitis.

The J gene is TRBJ2-7, the V gene TRBV19; 9 nucleotides align to TRBD1. The CDR3 length is 15 residues. Germline V gene lookup returns CDR1 LNHDA and CDR2 SQIVND (reference sequence). V dropped 5 bases and J dropped 6; count of bases not matched to a gene: 11. This CDR3 is CASSFIRDRVTEQYF. The CDR3 coding sequence is TGTGCCAGTAGTTTCATCCGGGACAGGGTAACCGAGCAGTACTTC.

The chain recombines TRBV27 with TRBJ2-2, with 8 bases matching TRBD1. The CDR3 contains 18 residues. With V trimmed by 3 bases and J by 2 bases, 11 bases remained unmatched. Germline CDR1 is MNHEY and CDR2 is SMNVEV (reference sequence). CDR3 nucleotides: TGTGCCAGCAGTTTCGGTCCGTACAGGGGGTCCAACACCGGGGAGCTGTTTTTT. Encoded protein: CASSFGPYRGSNTGELFF.

The chain links TRBV7-9 to TRBJ2-7; 11 bases are a match to TRBD1. The junction had 7 bases not matched to a gene; V was cut back by 5 bases and J by 4 bases. The germline V gene encodes CDR1 SEHNR and CDR2 FQNEAQ (reference sequence). This CDR3 comprises 15 residues. The CDR3 sequence: CASSQGQGVSYEQYF. The CDR3 coding sequence is TGTGCCAGCAGCCAGGGACAGGGGGTTTCTTACGAGCAGTACTTC.

Of note for this clonotype: A read error may be the cause here, since a much bigger clone is one base away. In DNA, the CDR3 is TGCGCCAGCAGCGGCAGACAGGGCAATGGCTACACCTTC. Its translation is CASSGRQGNGYTF. The chain employs TRBV5-1 and TRBJ1-2, with 7 bases lining up with TRBD1. The germline CDR1 and CDR2 sequences are SGHRS and YFSETQ. The junction had 6 bases not matched to a gene; V was cut back by 4 bases and J by 6 bases. This CDR3 comprises 13 residues.

This clonotype was detected a few times. The V gene is TRBV6-2 or TRBV6-3, the J gene TRBJ1-2, with a possible D match to TRBD1 (5 bases). The germline V and J ends were trimmed by 4 bases and 9 bases, with 15 bases remaining between them. CDR1 and CDR2 from the germline V gene are MNHEY and SVGEGT. The CDR3 covers 13 residues. This chain's CDR3 is CASSSRDPRSYTF. The CDR3 DNA follows: TGTGCCAGCAGTTCCCGGGACCCCCGAAGCTACACCTTC.

This clonotype showed up just a few times. The gene calls are TRBV12-3 or TRBV12-4 and TRBJ2-3; 7 positions agree with TRBD2. With 6 bases clipped from V and 2 bases from J, the junction kept 8 bases outside the gene matches. This CDR3 has 15 residues. This CDR3 is CASSLTGGDTDTQYF. The CDR3 region has the DNA TGTGCCAGCAGCCTGACGGGGGGAGACACAGATACGCAGTATTTT.

This clonotype was seen at least ten times. The chain couples TRBV5-6 to TRBJ2-5; D remains unclear. The length of the CDR3 is 11 residues. From germline, CDR1 is SGHDT and CDR2 YYEEEE. Deletions cut 4 bases from V and 5 bases from J, with 6 bases between. The chain's CDR3 is CASSDRETQYF. As DNA, the CDR3 is TGTGCCAGCAGCGACCGGGAGACCCAGTACTTC.

The V and J genes are TRBV2 and TRBJ2-4, with TRBD2 as a possible D gene (5 bases). Looked up from germline, CDR1 is SNHLY and CDR2 is FYNNEI. The CDR3 runs 12 residues. CDR3 coding DNA: TGTGTGTACGGGGTAGCCAAAAACATTCAGTACTTC. Its protein product is CVYGVAKNIQYF.

This clonotype has ten or more counts. The chain carries TRBV6-6 and TRBJ2-7; D is uncertain. The CDR3 spans 12 residues. The germline gives CDR1 MNHNY, CDR2 SVGAGI (reference sequence). V was trimmed by 5 bases and J by 6 bases, leaving 11 bases between them. CDR3 sequence: CASSLILGEQYF. The CDR3 coding sequence is TGTGCCAGCAGTCTTATACTGGGCGAGCAGTACTTC.

This clonotype was counted only a few times. This chain connects TRBV7-2 to TRBJ2-3, with a tentative D call TRBD1 (6 bases). V lost 5 bases and J lost 2, with 14 bases in between. CDR3 size: 15 residues. Germline assignment: CDR1 SGHTA and CDR2 FQGNSA. The CDR3, as DNA: TGTGCCAGCAGCAATCGACAGGATCTCACAGATACGCAGTATTTT. Protein: CASSNRQDLTDTQYF.

This clonotype occurred a few times. The chain carries TRBV4-2 and TRBJ2-5; D might be TRBD2 (5 bases). Germline assignment: CDR1 LGHNA and CDR2 YNFKEQ. Between the trimmed V and J ends, which lost 2 bases and 5 bases, there was a span of 18 bases. This CDR3 has 16 residues. CDR3 residues: CASSQNSDGGAETQYF. In nucleotides, the CDR3 is TGTGCCAGCAGCCAAAATTCCGATGGAGGAGCTGAGACCCAGTACTTC.

At least ten counts were recorded for this clonotype. This sequence joins TRBV29-1 and TRBJ1-4; D not certain. V gave up 7 bases and J gave up 8 bases, with 17 bases separating them. The CDR3 contains 13 residues. Germline lookup yields CDR1 SQVTM and CDR2 ANQGSEA. The CDR3 is CSAPGPEGEKLFF. Written as DNA, the CDR3 is TGCAGCGCGCCGGGCCCCGAGGGCGAAAAACTGTTTTTT.

This chain links TRBV7-6 with TRBJ2-2, with 9 bases matching TRBD2. J lost 6 bases, V lost 3 bases, and 5 bases had no gene match. The CDR3 has 15 amino acids. CDR1 SGHVS and CDR2 FNYEAQ come from the germline V gene. Written as DNA, the CDR3 is TGTGCCAGCAGCTTTAGAGCGGGGGGCGCCGGGGAGCTGTTTTTT. This codes for CASSFRAGGAGELFF.

This clonotype was picked up many times. The gene calls are TRBV7-9 and TRBJ1-4; D is ambiguous. The ends were cut back, 7 bases at V and 5 bases at J, with 17 bases in the middle. The CDR3 sequence is 15 residues long. CDR1 and CDR2 from the germline V gene are SEHNR and FQNEAQ (reference sequence). The CDR3 protein is CASTPAEWKNEKLFF. CDR3 coding DNA: TGTGCCAGCACCCCCGCCGAGTGGAAAAATGAAAAACTGTTTTTT.